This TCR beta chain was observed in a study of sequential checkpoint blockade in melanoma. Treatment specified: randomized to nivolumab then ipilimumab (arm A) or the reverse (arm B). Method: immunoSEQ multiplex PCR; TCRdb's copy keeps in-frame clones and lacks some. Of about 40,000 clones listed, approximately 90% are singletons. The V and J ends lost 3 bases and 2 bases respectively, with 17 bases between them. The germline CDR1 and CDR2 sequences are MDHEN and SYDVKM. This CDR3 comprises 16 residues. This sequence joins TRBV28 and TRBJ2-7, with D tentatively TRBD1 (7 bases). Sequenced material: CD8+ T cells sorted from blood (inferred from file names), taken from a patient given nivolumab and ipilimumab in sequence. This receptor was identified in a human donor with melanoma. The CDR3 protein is CASSFAGQPLPYEQYF. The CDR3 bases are TGTGCCAGCAGTTTCGCGGGACAGCCGCTTCCCTACGAGCAGTACTTC.